This record covers a single TCR beta chain. A multiplex PCR was run with 60 Vbeta primers and 13 Jbeta primers. Sequencing was performed with immunoSEQ multiplex PCR; in TCRdb, only in-frame clones are kept and a portion is missing. The sample has about 67,000 clones, over 75% seen once. The CDR3 sequence is 15 residues long. CDR1 is MDHEN, CDR2 SYDVKM, per germline. Trimming stripped 2 bases from V and 7 bases from J, with 17 bases between. The data belong to a study of cytomegalovirus exposure and HLA in healthy donors. The V gene is TRBV28, the J gene TRBJ1-1, with D possibly being TRBD1 (5 bases). The sample consisted of PBMCs. This receptor was taken from a woman aged 30 to 39 in good health and CMV-seropositive. The CDR3 protein is CASSLRSPPQGEAFF. The CDR3 DNA sequence: TGTGCCAGCAGTTTACGAAGTCCTCCCCAGGGTGAAGCTTTCTTT.